The 11 T cell receptor beta chains reported below all come from one sample, sequenced in a study of human T cells and chemical hapten exposure. TCRdb re-derived calls from the RACE reads in MiXCR, one entry per CDR3 protein. Of around 80,000 distinct CDR3 sequences detected, about 9% appear once; the ten largest clones hold approximately 1.5%. The time point is: healthy volunteer bleed at 6 weeks. Total RNA was extracted from unfractionated whole blood. The specimen sequenced was whole blood. The receptors come from a male donor in good health. Some clones in this sample may be carry-over from other donors' samples.

The rearrangement joins TRBV7-8 to TRBJ2-7; tentatively, D is TRBD2 (6 bases). The germline V gene has CDR1 SGHVS and CDR2 FQNEAQ. There are 16 residues in the CDR3. The V end lost 2 bases, the J end lost 1 base, and 15 bases lay between the germline ends. CDR3 residues: CASSLTPGLTSYEQYF. The DNA for the CDR3 is TGTGCCAGCAGCTTAACTCCGGGACTCACATCCTACGAGCAGTACTTC.

V usage is TRBV4-1 and J usage is TRBJ2-3; TRBD2 matches at 11 bases. With 2 bases clipped from V and 2 bases from J, the junction kept 6 bases outside the gene matches. The CDR3 totals 17 residues. Germline V lookup: CDR1 MGHRA, CDR2 YSYEKL. The CDR3 spells CASSQKTSGAYTDTQYF. The DNA of the CDR3 is TGCGCCAGCAGCCAAAAGACTAGCGGGGCTTACACAGATACGCAGTATTTT.

This clonotype was picked up a small number of times. V gene TRBV12-3 or TRBV12-4 combines with J gene TRBJ2-5; D is uncertain. The germline V and J ends were trimmed by 5 bases and 0 bases, with 10 bases remaining between them. The CDR3 has 14 residues. The CDR3 DNA follows: TGTGCCAGCAGTCACGGGCCATACCAAGAGACCCAGTACTTC. Encoded protein: CASSHGPYQETQYF.

This chain joins TRBV29-1 and TRBJ1-1, with D possibly TRBD1 on 6 matching bases. The germline gives CDR1 SQVTM, CDR2 ANQGSEA. Trimming removed 6 bases at V and 7 bases at J, with 12 bases between. The CDR3 runs 11 residues. CDR3 in amino acids: CSVLDSREAFF. The CDR3 DNA is TGCAGCGTCCTGGACAGTCGTGAAGCTTTCTTT.

The DNA of the CDR3 is TGTGCCAGCAGCTTGGAGGTCGCGACCGCCGAGCAGTACTTC. Protein product: CASSLEVATAEQYF. This sequence joins TRBV5-4 and TRBJ2-7; D call uncertain. Germline CDR1 is SGHNT and CDR2 is YYREEE (reference sequence). CDR3 length equals 14 residues. The germline V and J ends were trimmed by 0 bases and 6 bases, with 13 bases remaining between them.

The gene calls are TRBV27 and TRBJ2-5; D ambiguous. Per germline, CDR1 MNHEY and CDR2 SMNVEV (reference sequence). This CDR3 comprises 15 residues. V lost 5 bases to trimming and J lost 5 bases, with 18 bases between them. The CDR3 DNA reads as TGTGCCAGCAGTCCGACCTGGTGGGTTCGGGAGACCCAGTACTTC. Amino acid sequence: CASSPTWWVRETQYF.

This clonotype was detected ten times or more. The CDR3 sequence: CSATFRWRETQYF. The CDR3 nucleotides are TGCAGTGCTACCTTTAGGTGGCGGGAGACGCAGTATTTT. The chain links TRBV20-1 to TRBJ2-3; 7 nucleotides agree with TRBD2. The ends lost 4 bases at V and 9 bases at J; junction bases unmatched: 10. Germline lookup yields CDR1 DFQATT and CDR2 SNEGSKA (reference sequence). This CDR3 is built from 13 residues.

There are many counts of this clonotype. This chain joins TRBV12-3 or TRBV12-4 and TRBJ2-6; TRBD1 matches at 8 bases. V was pared by 7 bases and J by 0 bases, with 5 bases of the junction left unmatched. The CDR3 sequence is 16 residues long. CDR3 in amino acids: CASTLTGGSGANVLTF. In DNA form, the CDR3 reads TGTGCCAGCACCCTAACAGGGGGCTCTGGGGCCAACGTCCTGACTTTC.

This clonotype was recorded many times. The V and J genes are TRBV7-2 and TRBJ1-2, with 7 nucleotides matching TRBD1. V lost 5 bases, J lost 2 bases, and 5 bases stayed unmatched. The CDR3 sequence is 14 residues long. CDR1 is SGHTA, CDR2 FQGNSA, per germline. CDR3 protein: CASSPPGQNYGYTF. For the CDR3, the DNA is TGTGCCAGCAGCCCCCCGGGACAGAACTATGGCTACACCTTC.

This clonotype was observed a handful of times. The rearrangement links TRBV14 to TRBJ2-1, with a tentative D call TRBD2 (5 bases). Germline-derived CDR1 and CDR2 are SGHDN and FVKESK. With 4 bases removed from V and 10 bases from J, the gap between germline ends came to 11 bases. CDR3 size: 12 residues. The CDR3 loop is CASSPGNFEQFF. In nucleotides, the CDR3 is TGTGCCAGCAGCCCCGGGAACTTCGAGCAGTTCTTC.

The chain couples TRBV25-1 to TRBJ1-5, with 7 positions matching TRBD1. Germline V gene sequence: CDR1 MGHDK, CDR2 SYGVNS. There are 14 residues in the CDR3. V lost 4 bases to trimming and J lost 2 bases; unmatched junction nucleotides: 2. Here the CDR3 DNA reads TGTGCCAGCAGTGGAGGGACAGGCAATCAGCCCCAGCATTTT. Its protein product is CASSGGTGNQPQHF.